This T cell receptor (beta chain) is drawn from a study of read filtering for tumor transcriptome and immune sequencing. About the study: Roughly 8 patients were R-ISS I, roughly 17 were R-ISS II, about seven were R-ISS III. Broader study findings: IR-seq and RNA-seq agreed better without single-read clonotypes.

Bone marrow was sampled from every patient at the time of active disease. From 350 to 500 ng of RNA, a library with molecular barcoded alpha/delta and beta/gamma adaptors was made. TCRdb re-called the reads with MiXCR, one entry per CDR3 protein. Found here are 35,000 to 50,000 distinct CDR3 sequences, 14% of them singletons; the top ten hold around 7%. This clonotype is deemed medium-sized (0.01 to 0.1%). The target antigen is unknown. V was cut by 1 base and J by 5 bases, with 8 bases left in between. The CDR3 is 13 residues long. Germline loops: CDR1 SGHTA, CDR2 FQGTGA. The J gene is TRBJ2-5, the V gene TRBV7-3, with no clear D. The sequence was obtained from a donor at least 40 years old with multiple myeloma. The sequencing sample was made of a population of CD138-negative cells sorted from bone marrow. The CDR3 reads CASSLNPRETQYF. The CDR3 DNA sequence: TGTGCCAGCAGCTTAAATCCCCGGGAGACCCAGTACTTC.